This TCR beta chain stems from a study of T cells in Graves' hyperthyroidism and ophthalmopathy. At the level of the study: Peripheral blood was secured at the point of initial diagnosis, before any treatment.

TCR beta CDR3 sequences were amplified from RNA transcripts. The HTBI primer set served for first-round RT-PCR of the TCR CDR3. TCRdb re-analysed the multiplex PCR reads in MiXCR, keeping a single row per CDR3 protein. Of about 420,000 distinct CDR3 sequences listed, about a sixth were seen once; the top ten hold 7.7%. The CDR3 runs 16 residues. Germline lookup yields CDR1 LNHDA and CDR2 SQIVND (reference sequence). Trimming cost V 1 base and J 3 bases, with 13 bases left between them. The receptor was isolated from a woman between 18 and 29 years old with Graves' hyperthyroidism. This rearrangement joins TRBV19 to TRBJ1-5; D is possibly TRBD1 (5 bases). What was sequenced was blood. The CDR3 spells CASSIVAGDLNQPQHF. The CDR3 DNA is TGTGCCAGTAGTATAGTTGCCGGGGACCTCAATCAGCCCCAGCATTTT.